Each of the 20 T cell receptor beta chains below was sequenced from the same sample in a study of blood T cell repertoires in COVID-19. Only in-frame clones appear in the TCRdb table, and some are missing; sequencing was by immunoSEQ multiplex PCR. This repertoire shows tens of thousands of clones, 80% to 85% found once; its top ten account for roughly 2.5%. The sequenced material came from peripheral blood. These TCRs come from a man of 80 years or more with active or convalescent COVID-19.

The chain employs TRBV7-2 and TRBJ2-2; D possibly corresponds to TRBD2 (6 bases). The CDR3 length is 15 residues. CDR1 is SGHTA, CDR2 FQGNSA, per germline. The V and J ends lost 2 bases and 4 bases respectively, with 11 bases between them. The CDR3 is CASSLRAGGTGELFF. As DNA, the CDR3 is TGTGCCAGCAGCTTAAGGGCCGGGGGCACCGGGGAGCTGTTTTTT.

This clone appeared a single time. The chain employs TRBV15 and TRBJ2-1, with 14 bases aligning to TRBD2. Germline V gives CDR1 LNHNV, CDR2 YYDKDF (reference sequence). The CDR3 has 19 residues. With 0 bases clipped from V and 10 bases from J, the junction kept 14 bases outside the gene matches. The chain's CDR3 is CATSRDHHPGTSGRGEQFF. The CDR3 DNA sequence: TGTGCCACCAGCAGAGATCACCACCCGGGGACTAGCGGGAGAGGAGAGCAGTTCTTC.

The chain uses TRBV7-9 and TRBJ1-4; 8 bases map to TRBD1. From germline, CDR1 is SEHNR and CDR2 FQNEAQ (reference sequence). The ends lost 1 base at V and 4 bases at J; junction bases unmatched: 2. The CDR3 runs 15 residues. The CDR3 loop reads CASSLGTGRNEKLFF. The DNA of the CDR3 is TGTGCCAGCAGCTTAGGGACAGGGCGTAATGAAAAACTGTTTTTT.

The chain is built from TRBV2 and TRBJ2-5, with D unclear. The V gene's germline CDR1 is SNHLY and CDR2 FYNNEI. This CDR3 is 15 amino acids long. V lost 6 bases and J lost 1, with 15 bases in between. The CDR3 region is CASRLQRFPQETQYF. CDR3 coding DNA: TGTGCCAGCAGACTGCAACGTTTCCCCCAAGAGACCCAGTACTTC.

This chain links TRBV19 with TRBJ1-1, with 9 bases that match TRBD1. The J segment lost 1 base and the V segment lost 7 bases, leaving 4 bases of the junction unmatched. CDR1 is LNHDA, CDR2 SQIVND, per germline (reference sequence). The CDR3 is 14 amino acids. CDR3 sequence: CASMPGQGNTEAFF. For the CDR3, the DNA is TGTGCCAGTATGCCGGGACAGGGGAACACTGAAGCTTTCTTT.

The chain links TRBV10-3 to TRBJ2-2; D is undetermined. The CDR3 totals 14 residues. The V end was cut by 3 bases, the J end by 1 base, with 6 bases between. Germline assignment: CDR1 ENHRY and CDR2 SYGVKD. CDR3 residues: CAISEKQNTGELFF. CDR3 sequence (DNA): TGTGCCATCAGTGAAAAACAGAACACCGGGGAGCTGTTTTTT.

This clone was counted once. The CDR3 loop is CAWSSNYGYTF. The CDR3 DNA is TGTGCCTGGAGCAGTAACTATGGCTACACCTTC. V gene TRBV30 combines with J gene TRBJ1-2; no clear D. From germline, CDR1 is GTSNPN and CDR2 SVGIG (reference sequence). Trimming cost V 3 bases and J 1 base, with 3 bases left between them. The CDR3 contains 11 residues. Complete variable domain (other parts from reference TRBV30 and TRBJ1-2): SQTIHQWPATLVQPVGSPLSLECTVEGTSNPNLYWYRQAAGRGLQLLFYSVGIGQISSEVPQNLSASRPQDRQFILSSKKLLLSDSGFYLCAWSSNYGYTFGSGTRLTVV.

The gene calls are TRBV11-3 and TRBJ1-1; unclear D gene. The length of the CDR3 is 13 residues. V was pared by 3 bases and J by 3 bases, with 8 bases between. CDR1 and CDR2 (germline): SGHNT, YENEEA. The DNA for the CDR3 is TGTGCCAGCAGCTTTGAGGGCGACACTGAAGCTTTCTTT. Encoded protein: CASSFEGDTEAFF. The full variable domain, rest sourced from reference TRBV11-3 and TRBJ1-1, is EAGVVQSPRYKIIEKKQPVAFWCNPISGHNTLYWYLQNLGQGPELLIRYENEEAVDDSQLPKDRFSAERLKGVDSTLKIQPAELGDSAVYLCASSFEGDTEAFFGQGTRLTVV.

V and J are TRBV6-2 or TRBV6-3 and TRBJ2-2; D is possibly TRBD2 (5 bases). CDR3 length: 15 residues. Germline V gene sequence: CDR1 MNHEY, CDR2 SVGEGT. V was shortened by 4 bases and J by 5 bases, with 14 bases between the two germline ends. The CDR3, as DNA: TGTGCCAGCAGTTTATTGTCTAGCAGTACCGGGGAGCTGTTTTTT. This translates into CASSLLSSSTGELFF.

The DNA of the CDR3 is TGTGCCAGCAGCTGGGACAACTCTGGAAACACCATATATTTT. It yields the protein CASSWDNSGNTIYF. The chain links TRBV5-6 to TRBJ1-3, with D possibly matching TRBD1 (6 bases). The CDR3 length is 14 residues. The germline V gene has CDR1 SGHDT and CDR2 YYEEEE. The V end lost 3 bases, the J end lost 0 bases, and 7 bases lay between the germline ends.

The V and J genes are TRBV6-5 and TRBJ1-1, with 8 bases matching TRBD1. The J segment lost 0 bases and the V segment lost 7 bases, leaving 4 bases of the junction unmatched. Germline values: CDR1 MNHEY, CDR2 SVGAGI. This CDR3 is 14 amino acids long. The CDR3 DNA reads TGTGCCAGCATGCAGGACAGGGTGAACACTGAAGCTTTCTTT. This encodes CASMQDRVNTEAFF.

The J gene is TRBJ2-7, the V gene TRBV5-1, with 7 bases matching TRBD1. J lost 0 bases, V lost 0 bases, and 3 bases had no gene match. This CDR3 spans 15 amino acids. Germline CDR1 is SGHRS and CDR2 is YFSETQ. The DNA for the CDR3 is TGCGCCAGCAGCTTGGAACGGGACAGCTCCTACGAGCAGTACTTC. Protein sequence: CASSLERDSSYEQYF.

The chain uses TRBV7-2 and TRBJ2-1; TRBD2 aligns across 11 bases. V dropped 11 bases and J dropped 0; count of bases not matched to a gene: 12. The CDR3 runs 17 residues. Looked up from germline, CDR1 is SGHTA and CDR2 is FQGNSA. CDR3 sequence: CALVGLAGGSSYNEQFF. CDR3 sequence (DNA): TGTGCCCTTGTGGGGCTAGCGGGAGGATCCTCCTACAATGAGCAGTTCTTC.

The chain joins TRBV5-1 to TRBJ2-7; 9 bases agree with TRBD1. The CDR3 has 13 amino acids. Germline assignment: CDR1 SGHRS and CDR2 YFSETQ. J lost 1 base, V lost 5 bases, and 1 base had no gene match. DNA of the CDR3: TGCGCCAGCAGGGACAGGGGATCCTACGAGCAGTACTTC. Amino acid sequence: CASRDRGSYEQYF.

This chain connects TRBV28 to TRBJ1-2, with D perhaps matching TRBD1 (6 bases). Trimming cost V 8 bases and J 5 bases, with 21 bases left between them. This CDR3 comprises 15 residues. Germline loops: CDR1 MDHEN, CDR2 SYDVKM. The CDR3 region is CASGGGAVKLYGYTF. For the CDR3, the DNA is TGTGCCAGCGGGGGGGGCGCGGTAAAACTATATGGCTACACCTTC.

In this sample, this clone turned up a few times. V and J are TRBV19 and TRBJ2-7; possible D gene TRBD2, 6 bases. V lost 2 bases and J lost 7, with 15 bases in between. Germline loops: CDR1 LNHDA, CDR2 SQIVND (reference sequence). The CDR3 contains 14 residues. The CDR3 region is CASSITKGAGEQYF. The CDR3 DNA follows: TGTGCCAGTAGTATAACTAAGGGCGCGGGGGAGCAGTACTTC.

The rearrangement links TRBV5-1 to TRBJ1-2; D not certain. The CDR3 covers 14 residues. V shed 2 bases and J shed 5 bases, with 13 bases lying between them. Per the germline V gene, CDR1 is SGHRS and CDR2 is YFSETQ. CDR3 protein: CASSLQGGPYGYTF. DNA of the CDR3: TGCGCCAGCAGCTTACAAGGAGGGCCTTATGGCTACACCTTC.

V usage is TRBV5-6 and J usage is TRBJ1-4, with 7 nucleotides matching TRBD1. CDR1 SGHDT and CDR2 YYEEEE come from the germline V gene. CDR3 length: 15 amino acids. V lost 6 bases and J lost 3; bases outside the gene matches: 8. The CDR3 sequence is CASNGKTGPNEKLFF. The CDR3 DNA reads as TGTGCCAGCAACGGGAAGACAGGGCCTAATGAAAAACTGTTTTTT.

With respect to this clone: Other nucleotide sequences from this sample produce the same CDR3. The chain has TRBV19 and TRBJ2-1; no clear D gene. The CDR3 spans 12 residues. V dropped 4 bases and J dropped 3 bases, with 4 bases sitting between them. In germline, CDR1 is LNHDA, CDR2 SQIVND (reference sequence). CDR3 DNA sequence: TGTGCCAGTAGTACTAGCTACAATGAGCAGTTCTTC. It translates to CASSTSYNEQFF.

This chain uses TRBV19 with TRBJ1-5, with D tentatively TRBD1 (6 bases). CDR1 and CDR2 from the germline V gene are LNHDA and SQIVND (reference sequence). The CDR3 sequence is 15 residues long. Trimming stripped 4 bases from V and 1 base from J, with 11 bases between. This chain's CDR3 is CASSNRVRSNQPQHF. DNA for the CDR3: TGTGCCAGTAGTAACAGGGTGAGGAGCAATCAGCCCCAGCATTTT.